Detailed here is one TCR beta chain. Its antigen remains undetermined. These data belong to a study of T cells expressing NK-cell markers (dated by TCRdb to about 2020). For context, the study as a whole: Three sorted T-cell subsets (CD3+CD56+NKG2C+, CD3+CD56+NKG2C- and CD3+CD56-NKG2C+) from eight donors had their TCR beta-chain repertoires profiled. Seven of the eight sequenced donors were HCMV-seropositive and one was HCMV-seronegative. Randomly selected healthy volunteers, three men and five women, were used as the eight sequenced donors. Libraries were sequenced as 2 x 150 bp reads on Illumina HiSeq 2000/2500, MiSeq or NextSeq. General study outcomes and caveats: Those dominant clonotypes were again the most abundant among CD3+CD56-NKG2C+ cells in a handful of donors, at 28.3-60.1%. For six donors, the dominant CD3+CD56+NKG2C+ clonotypes were among the top 10 CD8+ clonotypes and accounted for about 1.0-7.5% of CD8+ T cells. It remained unclear whether the expanded NKG2C-expressing T cell clones were specific for HCMV antigens.

CDR1 and CDR2, looked up from the germline V gene, are ENHRY and SYGVKD. The CDR3 runs 14 amino acids, cysteine and phenylalanine included. The DNA sequence is not available. HCMV serostatus was determined by detecting HCMV-specific IgG in serum with a commercial ELISA kit. Peripheral blood mononuclear cells were isolated from blood by Ficoll density gradient centrifugation. The instrument was an Illumina HiSeq 2000. The TCR beta cDNA libraries were made using 5'RACE template switching, a step that added both a universal primer site and unique molecular identifiers. cDNA synthesis was primed from the TCR beta constant segment and was followed by two successive PCR amplification steps. For the original study's pipeline: Reads were demultiplexed and grouped by UMI with MIGEC, and clonotypes were assembled and quantified with MiTCR. To exclude erroneous sequences, any TCR cDNA sequence not supported by at least two reads was discarded. Downstream repertoire analysis used the tcR package, and clonotypes were matched across fractions by CDR3 nucleotide sequence plus V segment. VDJmatch was used to annotate antigen specificity against VDJdb, with one amino acid substitution in CDR3 permitted. TCRdb reprocessed the reads, so every CDR3 protein sequence counts as one entry and DNA is not shown. TCRdb, rather than the study authors, made the V and J calls. The sample table records about 260,000 distinct CDR3 sequences. About 0.4% of the sample lies in the top ten.

This chain joins TRBV10-3 to TRBJ1-5; the TCRdb call, TRBD1, lacks DNA for checking. Sequencing was done on a sample of blood T cells: a sorted CD56 or NKG2C T cell subset, CD4+ or CD8+ T cells, or bulk PBMC T cells (not recorded which). The origin of this receptor is a man aged 18 to 35 in good health. Donor details come from another sample of the same person, matched by shared clones. The CDR3 protein is CAISADRGDQPQHF.